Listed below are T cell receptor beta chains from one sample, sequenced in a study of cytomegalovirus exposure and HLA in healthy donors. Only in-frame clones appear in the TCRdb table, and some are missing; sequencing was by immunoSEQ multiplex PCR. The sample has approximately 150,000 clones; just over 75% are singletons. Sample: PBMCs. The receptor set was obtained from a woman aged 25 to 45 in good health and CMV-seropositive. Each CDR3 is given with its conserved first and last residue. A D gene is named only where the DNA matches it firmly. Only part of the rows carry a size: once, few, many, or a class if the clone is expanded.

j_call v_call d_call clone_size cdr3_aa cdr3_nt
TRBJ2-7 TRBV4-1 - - CASSQADSLTYEQYF TGCGCCAGCAGCCAAGCGGACAGTCTGACCTACGAGCAGTACTTC
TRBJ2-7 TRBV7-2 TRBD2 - CASSFALGGLGSYEQYF TGTGCCAGCAGCTTCGCTTTGGGTGGACTAGGATCCTACGAGCAGTACTTC
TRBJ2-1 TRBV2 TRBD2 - CASSESAGGLTEQFF TGTGCCAGCAGCGAATCAGCGGGAGGCCTAACAGAGCAGTTCTTC
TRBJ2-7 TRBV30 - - CAFRDFYEQYF TGTGCCTTCCGGGACTTCTACGAGCAGTACTTC
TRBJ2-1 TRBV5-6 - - CASSFMSEQFF TGTGCCAGCAGCTTCATGAGTGAGCAGTTCTTC
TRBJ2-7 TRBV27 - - CASTSGGYEQYF TGTGCCAGCACATCAGGGGGGTACGAGCAGTACTTC
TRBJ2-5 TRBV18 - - CASSPRGTTRTQYF TGTGCCAGCTCACCAAGGGGAACCACGAGGACCCAGTACTTC
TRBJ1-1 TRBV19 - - CASSTRNRANTEAFF TGTGCCAGTAGTACTCGAAACAGGGCGAACACTGAAGCTTTCTTT
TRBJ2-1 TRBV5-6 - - CASSFGSFGEQFF TGTGCCAGCAGCTTCGGGAGCTTCGGTGAGCAGTTCTTC
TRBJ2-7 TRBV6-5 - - CASSYSAGALSYEQYF TGTGCCAGCAGTTACTCGGCAGGGGCCCTCTCCTACGAGCAGTACTTC
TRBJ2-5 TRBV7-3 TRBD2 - CASSLIAGLEETQYF TGTGCCAGCAGCTTAATAGCGGGACTCGAGGAGACCCAGTACTTC
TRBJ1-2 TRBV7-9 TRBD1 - CASSLVPGQGDGYTF TGTGCCAGCAGCTTAGTTCCGGGACAGGGGGACGGCTACACCTTC
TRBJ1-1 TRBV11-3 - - CASSLTQNTEAFF TGTGCCAGCAGCTTGACACAGAACACTGAAGCTTTCTTT
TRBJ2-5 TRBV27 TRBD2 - CASRKLAGASETQYF TGTGCCAGCAGGAAACTAGCGGGAGCGTCAGAGACCCAGTACTTC
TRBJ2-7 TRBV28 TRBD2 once CASSFPISGSSYEQYF TGTGCCAGCAGTTTCCCAATAAGCGGGAGCTCCTACGAGCAGTACTTC
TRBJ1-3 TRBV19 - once CASSIDRSSGNTIYF TGTGCCAGTAGTATCGATCGCAGCTCTGGAAACACCATATATTTT
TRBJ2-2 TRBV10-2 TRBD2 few CASSEWGGRAPGELFF TGCGCCAGCAGTGAGTGGGGCGGGAGGGCCCCCGGGGAGCTGTTTTTT
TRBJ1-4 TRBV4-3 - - CASSEGPYLDEKLFF TGCGCCAGCAGCGAGGGCCCATACTTGGATGAAAAACTGTTTTTT
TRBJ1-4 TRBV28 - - CASSSRRGPATNEKLFF TGTGCCAGCAGTTCCCGTAGAGGGCCCGCAACTAATGAAAAACTGTTTTTT
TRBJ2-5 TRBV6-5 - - CASSYSTAQETQYF TGTGCCAGCAGTTACTCGACAGCACAAGAGACCCAGTACTTC
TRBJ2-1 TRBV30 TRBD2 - CAWSRGLAGDNEQFF TGTGCCTGGAGCCGGGGACTAGCGGGAGACAATGAGCAGTTCTTC
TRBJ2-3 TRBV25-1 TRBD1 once CASSVDRGRTDTQYF TGTGCCAGCAGTGTGGACAGGGGGCGCACAGATACGCAGTATTTT
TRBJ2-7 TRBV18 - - CASSPNPRGMYEQYF TGTGCCAGCTCACCTAACCCCAGGGGAATGTACGAGCAGTACTTC
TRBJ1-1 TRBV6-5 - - CASSSRHFGAFF TGTGCCAGCAGTTCCCGACACTTTGGTGCTTTCTTT
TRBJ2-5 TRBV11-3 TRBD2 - CASSLEGLAGGETQYF TGTGCCAGCAGCTTAGAGGGACTAGCGGGAGGAGAGACCCAGTACTTC
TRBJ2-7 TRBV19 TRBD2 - CATLLRLDKRGQYF TGTGCCACCCTCCTCAGACTAGACAAGCGGGGGCAGTACTTC
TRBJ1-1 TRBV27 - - CASSLAGAGTEAFF TGTGCCAGCAGTTTGGCAGGTGCAGGGACTGAAGCTTTCTTT